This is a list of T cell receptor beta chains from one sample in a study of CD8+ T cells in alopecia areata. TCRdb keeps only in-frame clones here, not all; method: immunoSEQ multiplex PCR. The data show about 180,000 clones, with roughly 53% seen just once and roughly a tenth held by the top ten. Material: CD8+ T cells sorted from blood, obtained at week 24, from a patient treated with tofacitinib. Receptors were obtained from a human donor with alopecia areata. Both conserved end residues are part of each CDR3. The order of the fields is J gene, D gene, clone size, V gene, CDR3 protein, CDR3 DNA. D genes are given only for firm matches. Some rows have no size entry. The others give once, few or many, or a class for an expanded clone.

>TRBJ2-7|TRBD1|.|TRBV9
CASSAGTGIYEQYF
TGTGCCAGCAGCGCTGGGACAGGGATCTACGAGCAGTACTTC
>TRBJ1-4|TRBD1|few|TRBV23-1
CASRHYPDRLGANEKLFF
TGCGCCAGCAGGCACTACCCGGACAGGTTGGGGGCTAATGAAAAACTGTTTTTT
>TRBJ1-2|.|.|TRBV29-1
CSVESGAYGYTF
TGCAGCGTTGAATCGGGGGCGTATGGCTACACCTTC
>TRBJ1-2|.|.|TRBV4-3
CASSQDRGSNYGYTF
TGCGCCAGCAGCCAAGATCGGGGCTCTAACTATGGCTACACCTTC
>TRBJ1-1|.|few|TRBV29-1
CSVLGGTEAFF
TGCAGCGTGTTGGGGGGCACTGAAGCTTTCTTT
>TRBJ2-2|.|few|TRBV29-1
CSVRGSYNTGELFF
TGCAGCGTCCGCGGGTCCTACAACACCGGGGAGCTGTTTTTT
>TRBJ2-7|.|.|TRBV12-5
CASGHTGEQYF
TGTGCTAGTGGTCATACTGGGGAGCAGTACTTC
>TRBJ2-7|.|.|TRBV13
CASSLRSPLEQYF
TGTGCCAGCAGCTTACGGTCTCCACTTGAGCAGTACTTC
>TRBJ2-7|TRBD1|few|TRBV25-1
CASSEWVTGKYEQYF
TGTGCCAGCAGTGAATGGGTGACAGGGAAGTACGAGCAGTACTTC
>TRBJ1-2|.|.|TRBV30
CAWSYGGDYGYTF
TGTGCCTGGAGCTACGGGGGTGACTATGGCTACACCTTC
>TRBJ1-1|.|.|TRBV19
CASNQGPGTEAFF
TGTGCCAGTAATCAGGGGCCGGGCACTGAAGCTTTCTTT
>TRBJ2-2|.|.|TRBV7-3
CASSLNSGGGNTGELFF
TGTGCCAGCAGCTTAAATTCCGGCGGTGGGAACACCGGGGAGCTGTTTTTT
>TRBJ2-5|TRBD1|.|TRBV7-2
CASSTSPWDRGVEETQYF
TGTGCCAGCAGCACATCGCCTTGGGACAGGGGAGTAGAGGAGACCCAGTACTTC
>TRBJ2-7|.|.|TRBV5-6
CASSPPLDRTEQYF
TGTGCCAGCAGCCCACCCTTGGACCGTACCGAGCAGTACTTC
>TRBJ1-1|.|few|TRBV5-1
CASSLSQGNTEAFF
TGCGCCAGCAGCTTGAGCCAGGGGAACACTGAAGCTTTCTTT